This T cell receptor beta chain was observed in a study of cytomegalovirus exposure and HLA in healthy donors. Study background: In a previous analysis, 110 million or so unique TCR beta sequences were found from roughly 180 million T cells.

Regarding this clone: An end of the junction differs from the germline gene, which may be a read error.

PCR employed 60 Vbeta and 13 Jbeta primers. Here immunoSEQ multiplex PCR was the method, and the copy in TCRdb shows in-frame clones only, minus some. The table includes approximately 200,000 clones, roughly 83% detected once. The CDR3 is 15 residues long. From germline, CDR1 is SGDLS and CDR2 YYNGEE. V usage is TRBV9 and J usage is TRBJ2-5, with 10 positions matching TRBD2. The TCR was taken from a boy aged 10-17 years in good health and CMV-seronegative. The sample consisted of PBMCs. In DNA, the CDR3 is TGTGTCAGCAGCGTAGGCCTAGCGGGGGTGGAGACCCAGTACTTC. Encoded protein: CVSSVGLAGVETQYF.